The rows below give T cell receptor beta chains drawn from one sample of a study of patients and donors after allogeneic stem cell transplantation. MiXCR, applied by TCRdb to the RT-PCR reads, yields one record per CDR3 protein. In the table there are hundreds of thousands of distinct CDR3 sequences, more than 35% of which are singletons. Material for sequencing was blood, either unsorted or a sorted T cell fraction (not recorded which). These receptors were collected from a human donor who was either an allogeneic HSCT recipient or a stem cell or donor lymphocyte infusion donor (not recorded which). It is not recorded whose cells these are; they may come from a transplant donor. Each CDR3 is given with its conserved first and last residue. A D gene is named only where the DNA matches it firmly. The size field is filled for only some rows; it gives once, few, many or a size class.

D gene: .
J gene: TRBJ1-2
V gene: TRBV7-9
clone size: few
CDR3 protein: CASSLTSDGGYTF
CDR3 DNA: TGTGCCAGCAGCTTAACAAGTGATGGGGGCTACACCTTC

D gene: TRBD1
J gene: TRBJ1-2
V gene: TRBV12-3/TRBV12-4
clone size: few
CDR3 protein: CASSGQGNPNYGYTF
CDR3 DNA: TGTGCCAGCAGTGGACAGGGGAACCCTAACTATGGCTACACCTTC

D gene: .
J gene: TRBJ2-5
V gene: TRBV27
clone size: .
CDR3 protein: CASSRSSFQETQYF
CDR3 DNA: TGTGCCAGCAGCAGAAGTTCTTTTCAAGAGACCCAGTACTTC

D gene: .
J gene: TRBJ1-1
V gene: TRBV7-9
clone size: .
CDR3 protein: CASGGIQAFF
CDR3 DNA: TGTGCCAGTGGAGGAATTCAAGCTTTCTTT

D gene: .
J gene: TRBJ1-6
V gene: TRBV15
clone size: few
CDR3 protein: CATSRAGGGYNSPLHF
CDR3 DNA: TGTGCCACCAGCAGAGCGGGGGGAGGCTATAATTCACCCCTCCACTTT

D gene: .
J gene: TRBJ1-1
V gene: TRBV29-1
clone size: few
CDR3 protein: CSVRGMNTEAFF
CDR3 DNA: TGCAGCGTTCGGGGGATGAACACTGAAGCTTTCTTT

D gene: TRBD1
J gene: TRBJ1-1
V gene: TRBV11-2
clone size: medium-sized
CDR3 protein: CASSQRGQGALNTEAFF
CDR3 DNA: TGTGCCAGCAGCCAACGCGGGCAGGGGGCACTGAACACTGAAGCTTTCTTT

D gene: .
J gene: TRBJ1-6
V gene: TRBV19
clone size: .
CDR3 protein: CASSSTGIISPLHF
CDR3 DNA: TGTGCCAGTAGTTCAACAGGGATAATTTCACCCCTCCACTTT

D gene: TRBD1
J gene: TRBJ1-3
V gene: TRBV29-1
clone size: .
CDR3 protein: CSVITGTGVGNTIYF
CDR3 DNA: TGCAGCGTTATTACCGGGACAGGGGTCGGAAACACCATATATTTT

D gene: .
J gene: TRBJ1-2
V gene: TRBV18
clone size: .
CDR3 protein: CASSPTEGYGYTF
CDR3 DNA: TGTGCCAGCTCCCCGACAGAAGGCTATGGCTACACCTTC

D gene: TRBD1
J gene: TRBJ2-7
V gene: TRBV7-9
clone size: .
CDR3 protein: CASSLGQGKPYEQYF
CDR3 DNA: TGTGCCAGCAGTCTCGGACAGGGAAAACCCTACGAGCAGTACTTC

D gene: .
J gene: TRBJ2-3
V gene: TRBV2
clone size: .
CDR3 protein: CASSDKPTSTDTQYF
CDR3 DNA: TGTGCCAGCAGTGACAAACCGACCAGCACAGATACGCAGTATTTT

D gene: .
J gene: TRBJ2-7
V gene: TRBV5-1
clone size: .
CDR3 protein: CASSLAYGDSYEQYF
CDR3 DNA: TGCGCCAGCAGCTTGGCTTATGGCGACTCCTACGAGCAGTACTTC

D gene: TRBD2
J gene: TRBJ2-1
V gene: TRBV24-1
clone size: .
CDR3 protein: CATSDLPGLDNEQFF
CDR3 DNA: TGTGCCACCAGTGATTTACCCGGACTAGACAATGAGCAGTTCTTC

D gene: .
J gene: TRBJ2-1
V gene: TRBV3-1
clone size: many
CDR3 protein: CASSQSPARYNEQFF
CDR3 DNA: TGTGCCAGCAGCCAATCCCCGGCACGCTACAATGAGCAGTTCTTC

D gene: .
J gene: TRBJ1-4
V gene: TRBV5-1
clone size: few
CDR3 protein: CASSLGTQTNEKLFF
CDR3 DNA: TGCGCCAGCAGCCTGGGGACACAGACTAATGAAAAACTGTTTTTT

D gene: TRBD1
J gene: TRBJ1-1
V gene: TRBV10-3
clone size: .
CDR3 protein: CASGQGLNTEAFF
CDR3 DNA: TGTGCCTCTGGACAGGGTCTGAACACTGAAGCTTTCTTT

D gene: .
J gene: TRBJ1-4
V gene: TRBV28
clone size: .
CDR3 protein: CASSPNSATNEKLFF
CDR3 DNA: TGTGCCAGCAGTCCTAATTCCGCAACTAATGAAAAACTGTTTTTT

D gene: TRBD1
J gene: TRBJ1-1
V gene: TRBV3-1
clone size: few
CDR3 protein: CASSDGTGDGGTEAFF
CDR3 DNA: TGTGCCAGCAGCGACGGGACAGGGGACGGGGGCACTGAAGCTTTCTTT

D gene: TRBD1
J gene: TRBJ1-2
V gene: TRBV9
clone size: .
CDR3 protein: CASSPDRGNYGYTF
CDR3 DNA: TGTGCCAGCAGCCCTGACAGGGGGAATTATGGCTACACCTTC

D gene: .
J gene: TRBJ1-1
V gene: TRBV3-1
clone size: few
CDR3 protein: CASSQYGGDTEAFF
CDR3 DNA: TGTGCCAGCAGCCAATACGGAGGGGACACTGAAGCTTTCTTT

D gene: .
J gene: TRBJ1-1
V gene: TRBV18
clone size: .
CDR3 protein: CASSPMDTEAFF
CDR3 DNA: TGTGCCAGCTCACCTATGGACACTGAAGCTTTCTTT

D gene: TRBD1
J gene: TRBJ1-4
V gene: TRBV30
clone size: .
CDR3 protein: CACYRGGREKLFF
CDR3 DNA: TGTGCCTGCTACAGGGGGGGTCGAGAAAAACTGTTTTTT

D gene: .
J gene: TRBJ2-2
V gene: TRBV12-3/TRBV12-4
clone size: .
CDR3 protein: CASTGTSNPGELFF
CDR3 DNA: TGTGCCAGCACCGGGACATCTAACCCCGGGGAGCTGTTTTTT

D gene: .
J gene: TRBJ2-7
V gene: TRBV25-1
clone size: .
CDR3 protein: CASSFVGASYEQYF
CDR3 DNA: TGTGCCAGCAGTTTCGTAGGGGCCTCCTACGAGCAGTACTTC

D gene: TRBD1
J gene: TRBJ2-7
V gene: TRBV7-7
clone size: .
CDR3 protein: CASSSMTGLEQYF
CDR3 DNA: TGTGCCAGCAGCTCCATGACAGGGCTCGAGCAGTACTTC

D gene: .
J gene: TRBJ1-5
V gene: TRBV9
clone size: few
CDR3 protein: CASSGDGRIEPQHF
CDR3 DNA: TGTGCCAGCAGCGGTGATGGGCGGATCGAGCCCCAGCATTTT

D gene: .
J gene: TRBJ1-2
V gene: TRBV10-2
clone size: .
CDR3 protein: CASSGGTAPFGGYTF
CDR3 DNA: TGCGCCAGCAGTGGTGGAACGGCCCCCTTCGGGGGCTACACCTTC

D gene: .
J gene: TRBJ1-1
V gene: TRBV4-2
clone size: few
CDR3 protein: CASSPYGDGDTEAFF
CDR3 DNA: TGTGCCAGCAGCCCGTATGGAGACGGAGACACTGAAGCTTTCTTT

D gene: .
J gene: TRBJ1-6
V gene: TRBV7-2
clone size: .
CDR3 protein: CASSLVMGADSPLHF
CDR3 DNA: TGTGCCAGCAGCTTAGTGATGGGGGCGGATTCACCCCTCCACTTT

D gene: .
J gene: TRBJ1-6
V gene: TRBV7-9
clone size: many
CDR3 protein: CASSLFEGVDNSPLHF
CDR3 DNA: TGTGCCAGCAGCTTATTTGAAGGGGTAGATAATTCACCCCTCCACTTT

D gene: .
J gene: TRBJ2-3
V gene: TRBV9
clone size: .
CDR3 protein: CASSVEGKTDTQYF
CDR3 DNA: TGTGCCAGCAGCGTTGAGGGGAAAACAGATACGCAGTATTTT

D gene: .
J gene: TRBJ1-1
V gene: TRBV13
clone size: .
CDR3 protein: CASSLIVMGMNTEAFF
CDR3 DNA: TGTGCCAGCAGCTTAATCGTGATGGGGATGAACACTGAAGCTTTCTTT

D gene: TRBD1
J gene: TRBJ2-2
V gene: TRBV7-9
clone size: once
CDR3 protein: CASSDSTGGKF
CDR3 DNA: TGTGCCAGCAGCGACTCGACAGGGGGAAAGTTT

D gene: .
J gene: TRBJ2-2
V gene: TRBV10-3
clone size: .
CDR3 protein: CAIRETVLDTGELFF
CDR3 DNA: TGTGCCATCAGGGAAACAGTATTGGACACCGGGGAGCTGTTTTTT

D gene: .
J gene: TRBJ2-1
V gene: TRBV12-3/TRBV12-4
clone size: .
CDR3 protein: CASSLAQGREQFF
CDR3 DNA: TGTGCCAGCAGTTTAGCGCAGGGTCGGGAGCAGTTCTTC

D gene: .
J gene: TRBJ2-2
V gene: TRBV29-1
clone size: .
CDR3 protein: CSVGRTGFAGELFF
CDR3 DNA: TGCAGCGTTGGGCGAACAGGGTTTGCCGGGGAGCTGTTTTTT

D gene: .
J gene: TRBJ1-2
V gene: TRBV11-2
clone size: .
CDR3 protein: CASSLVVTMDGYTF
CDR3 DNA: TGTGCCAGCAGCTTAGTCGTGACGATGGATGGCTACACCTTC

D gene: .
J gene: TRBJ1-1
V gene: TRBV5-6
clone size: few
CDR3 protein: CASSPLGEDTEAFF
CDR3 DNA: TGTGCCAGCAGCCCCTTGGGGGAAGACACTGAAGCTTTCTTT

D gene: .
J gene: TRBJ2-3
V gene: TRBV3-1
clone size: .
CDR3 protein: CASSLAPGEATQYF
CDR3 DNA: TGTGCCAGCAGCCTCGCCCCGGGGGAGGCTACGCAGTATTTT

D gene: TRBD1
J gene: TRBJ2-7
V gene: TRBV20-1
clone size: .
CDR3 protein: CSAGIDRGEQYF
CDR3 DNA: TGCAGTGCAGGAATAGACAGGGGCGAGCAGTACTTC

D gene: .
J gene: TRBJ1-1
V gene: TRBV6-5
clone size: few
CDR3 protein: CASKPHSNRMNTEAFF
CDR3 DNA: TGTGCCAGTAAACCCCACAGTAACCGTATGAACACTGAAGCTTTCTTT

D gene: .
J gene: TRBJ2-2
V gene: TRBV5-1
clone size: once
CDR3 protein: CASSLIWGANTGELFF
CDR3 DNA: TGCGCCAGCAGCTTGATTTGGGGCGCGAACACCGGGGAGCTGTTTTTT

D gene: .
J gene: TRBJ1-2
V gene: TRBV6-1
clone size: few
CDR3 protein: CASSPQGYNGYTF
CDR3 DNA: TGTGCCAGCAGTCCACAGGGATATAATGGCTACACCTTC

D gene: .
J gene: TRBJ2-6
V gene: TRBV28
clone size: .
CDR3 protein: CASSKTGRGVLTF
CDR3 DNA: TGTGCCAGCAGCAAGACAGGGCGGGGCGTCCTGACTTTC

D gene: TRBD1
J gene: TRBJ1-2
V gene: TRBV28
clone size: few
CDR3 protein: CASSSGQGVKGYTF
CDR3 DNA: TGTGCCAGCAGTTCCGGACAGGGGGTAAAAGGCTACACCTTC

D gene: .
J gene: TRBJ2-4
V gene: TRBV21-1
clone size: .
CDR3 protein: CASSKKRRRGAKNIQYF
CDR3 DNA: TGTGCCAGCAGCAAAAAGAGGAGGCGGGGGGCCAAAAACATTCAGTACTTC

D gene: .
J gene: TRBJ1-2
V gene: TRBV5-1
clone size: .
CDR3 protein: CASSLGAPNYGYTF
CDR3 DNA: TGCGCCAGCAGCTTGGGGGCTCCTAACTATGGCTACACCTTC

D gene: .
J gene: TRBJ2-3
V gene: TRBV3-1
clone size: few
CDR3 protein: CASSLVPLTDTQYF
CDR3 DNA: TGTGCCAGCAGCCTCGTGCCGCTCACAGATACGCAGTATTTT

D gene: .
J gene: TRBJ1-5
V gene: TRBV20-1
clone size: few
CDR3 protein: CSAGAGARSNQPQHF
CDR3 DNA: TGCAGTGCTGGCGCGGGGGCAAGAAGCAATCAGCCCCAGCATTTT

D gene: .
J gene: TRBJ1-6
V gene: TRBV5-1
clone size: .
CDR3 protein: CANSLLGTRENSPLHF
CDR3 DNA: TGCGCCAACAGCCTCCTCGGGACAAGAGAAAATTCACCCCTCCACTTT

D gene: .
J gene: TRBJ1-5
V gene: TRBV20-1
clone size: few
CDR3 protein: CSASEDTNQPQHF
CDR3 DNA: TGCAGTGCTAGTGAGGACACGAATCAGCCCCAGCATTTT

D gene: .
J gene: TRBJ1-1
V gene: TRBV9
clone size: few
CDR3 protein: CASSVDGGNTEAFF
CDR3 DNA: TGTGCCAGCAGCGTAGATGGCGGGAACACTGAAGCTTTCTTT

D gene: .
J gene: TRBJ1-6
V gene: TRBV30
clone size: .
CDR3 protein: CAWSVNSPLHF
CDR3 DNA: TGTGCCTGGAGTGTAAATTCACCCCTCCACTTT

D gene: .
J gene: TRBJ1-2
V gene: TRBV7-9
clone size: few
CDR3 protein: CASSLAGDPYGYTF
CDR3 DNA: TGTGCCAGCAGCTTAGCTGGGGATCCCTATGGCTACACCTTC

D gene: TRBD1
J gene: TRBJ2-7
V gene: TRBV28
clone size: .
CDR3 protein: CASSPTLGQGRSEQYF
CDR3 DNA: TGTGCCAGCAGTCCAACCTTGGGACAGGGACGTTCCGAGCAGTACTTC

D gene: TRBD1
J gene: TRBJ1-2
V gene: TRBV29-1
clone size: few
CDR3 protein: CSVDPQGAADYGYTF
CDR3 DNA: TGCAGCGTTGACCCACAGGGGGCCGCCGACTATGGCTACACCTTC

D gene: .
J gene: TRBJ1-6
V gene: TRBV20-1
clone size: few
CDR3 protein: CSARDPGGGTSPLHF
CDR3 DNA: TGCAGTGCTAGAGATCCGGGGGGAGGAACTTCACCCCTCCACTTT

D gene: TRBD1
J gene: TRBJ1-6
V gene: TRBV20-1
clone size: .
CDR3 protein: CSAGRDRDSPLHF
CDR3 DNA: TGCAGTGCTGGCCGGGACAGGGATTCACCCCTCCACTTT

D gene: TRBD2
J gene: TRBJ2-3
V gene: TRBV4-1
clone size: once
CDR3 protein: CASSQARLADTQYF
CDR3 DNA: TGCGCCAGCAGCCAAGCCCGACTAGCGGATACGCAGTATTTT